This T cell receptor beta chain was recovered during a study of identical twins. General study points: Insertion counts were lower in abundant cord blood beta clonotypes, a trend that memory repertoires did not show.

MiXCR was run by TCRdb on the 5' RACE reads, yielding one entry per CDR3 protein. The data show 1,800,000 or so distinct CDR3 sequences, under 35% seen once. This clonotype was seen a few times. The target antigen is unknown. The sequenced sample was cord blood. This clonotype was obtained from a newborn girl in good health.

CDR3 DNA: TGTGCCAGCAGCTTGGGGACTTTCTCCTACAATGAGCAGTACTTC. This encodes CASSLGTFSYNEQYF. This chain uses TRBV7-6 with TRBJ2-1; D is possibly TRBD2 (6 bases). With the DNA end fitting TRBJ2-7 better, the J assignment may be wrong. Germline V gene sequence: CDR1 SGHVS, CDR2 FNYEAQ. CDR3 length: 15 residues.